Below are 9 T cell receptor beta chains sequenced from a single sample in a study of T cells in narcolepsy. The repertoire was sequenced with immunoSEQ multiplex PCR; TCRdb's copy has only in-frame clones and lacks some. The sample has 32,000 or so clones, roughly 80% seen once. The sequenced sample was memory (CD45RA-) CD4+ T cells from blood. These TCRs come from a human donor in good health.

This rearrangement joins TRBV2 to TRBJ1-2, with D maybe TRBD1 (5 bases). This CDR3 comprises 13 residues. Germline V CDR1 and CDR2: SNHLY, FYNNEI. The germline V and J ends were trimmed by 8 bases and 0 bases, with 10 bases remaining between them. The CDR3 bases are TGTGCCAGCGCGACAGAAGCTAACTATGGCTACACCTTC. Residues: CASATEANYGYTF. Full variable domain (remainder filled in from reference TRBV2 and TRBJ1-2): EPEVTQTPSHQVTQMGQEVILRCVPISNHLYFYWYRQILGQKVEFLVSFYNNEISEKSEIFDDQFSVERPDGSNFTLKIRSTKLEDSAMYFCASATEANYGYTFGSGTRLTVV.

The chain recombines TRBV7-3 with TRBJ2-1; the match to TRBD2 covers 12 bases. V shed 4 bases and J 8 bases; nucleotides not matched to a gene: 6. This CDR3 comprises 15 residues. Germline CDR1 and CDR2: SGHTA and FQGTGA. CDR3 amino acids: CASSSGLAGRDEQFF. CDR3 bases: TGTGCCAGCAGCTCTGGACTAGCGGGGAGGGATGAGCAGTTCTTC. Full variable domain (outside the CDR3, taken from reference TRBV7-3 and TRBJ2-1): GAGVSQTPSNKVTEKGKYVELRCDPISGHTALYWYRQSLGQGPEFLIYFQGTGAADDSGLPNDRFFAVRPEGSVSTLKIQRTERGDSAVYLCASSSGLAGRDEQFFGPGTRLTVL.

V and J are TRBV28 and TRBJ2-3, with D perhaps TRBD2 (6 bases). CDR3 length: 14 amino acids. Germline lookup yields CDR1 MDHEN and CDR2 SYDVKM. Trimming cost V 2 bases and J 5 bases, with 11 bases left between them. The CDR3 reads CASSLGGKGDTQYF. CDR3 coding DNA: TGTGCCAGCAGTTTAGGAGGGAAAGGAGATACGCAGTATTTT.

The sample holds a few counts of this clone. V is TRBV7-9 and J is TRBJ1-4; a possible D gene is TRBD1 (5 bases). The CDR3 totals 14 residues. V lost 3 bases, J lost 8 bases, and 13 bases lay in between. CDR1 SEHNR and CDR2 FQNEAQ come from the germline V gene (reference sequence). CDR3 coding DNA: TGTGCCAGCAGCTTGGGCCAGGGTCAGGAAAAACTGTTTTTT. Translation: CASSLGQGQEKLFF.

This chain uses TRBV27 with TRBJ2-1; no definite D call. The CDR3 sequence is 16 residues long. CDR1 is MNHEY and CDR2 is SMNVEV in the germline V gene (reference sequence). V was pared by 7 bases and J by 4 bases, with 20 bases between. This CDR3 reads CASIPAWRLGYNEQFF. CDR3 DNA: TGTGCCAGCATTCCTGCGTGGCGCTTGGGATACAATGAGCAGTTCTTC.

The CDR3 reads CSVDSGSGYTF. The CDR3 bases are TGCAGCGTTGACAGTGGGTCTGGCTACACCTTC. This chain uses TRBV29-1 with TRBJ1-2, with D unclear. With 3 bases removed from V and 7 bases from J, the gap between germline ends came to 9 bases. Germline CDR1 SQVTM, CDR2 ANQGSEA. CDR3 length: 11 residues.

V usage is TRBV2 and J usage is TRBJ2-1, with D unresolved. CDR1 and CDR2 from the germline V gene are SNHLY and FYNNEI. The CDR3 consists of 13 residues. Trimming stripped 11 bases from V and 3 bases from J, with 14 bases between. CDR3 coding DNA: TGTGCCGGCAACGCGCGGATCTACAATGAGCAGTTCTTC. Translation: CAGNARIYNEQFF.

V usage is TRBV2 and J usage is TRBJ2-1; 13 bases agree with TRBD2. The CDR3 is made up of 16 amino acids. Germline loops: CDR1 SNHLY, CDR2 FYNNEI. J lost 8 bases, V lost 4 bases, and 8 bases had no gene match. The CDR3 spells CASSGWTSGSTDEQFF. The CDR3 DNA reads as TGTGCCAGCAGTGGTTGGACTAGCGGGAGTACTGATGAGCAGTTCTTC.

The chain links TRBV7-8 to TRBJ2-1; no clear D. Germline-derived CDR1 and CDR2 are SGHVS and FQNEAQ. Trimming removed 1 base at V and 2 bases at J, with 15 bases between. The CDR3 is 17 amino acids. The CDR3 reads CASSLDNARLTYNEQFF. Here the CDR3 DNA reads TGTGCCAGCAGCTTAGATAACGCCAGACTTACCTACAATGAGCAGTTCTTC.